This T cell receptor beta chain was sequenced in a study of CD8 T cells in Susac syndrome. The study sequenced TCR beta in blood CD8+ and CD4+ T cells. A quantity of about 0.5 to 1 ug RNA underwent reverse transcription using random hexamers. TCRdb passed the immunoSEQ multiplex PCR reads through MiXCR, listing each CDR3 protein once. The sample has some 200,000 distinct CDR3 sequences; roughly 96% are singletons. V was pared by 4 bases and J by 2 bases, with 12 bases between. Germline values: CDR1 LGHNA, CDR2 YNFKEQ. The CDR3 length is 14 residues. Input material: CD4+ T cells from PBMCs. This chain links TRBV4-2 with TRBJ2-7, with D unclear. The receptor was derived from a human donor with multiple sclerosis. CDR3 coding DNA: TGTGCCAGCAGCCTCCTGACCGGAGCCTACGAGCAGTACTTC. Protein product: CASSLLTGAYEQYF.